This T cell receptor beta chain was identified in a study of STAT5B mutations in CD4+ large granular lymphocyte leukemia. The overall study: The CDR3 'QG' motif was associated with a particular HLA allele among healthy donors.

Study-wide results and limits: Compared with healthy controls (2/35), patient top clones favored TRBV06 (8/27).

The ends lost 6 bases at V and 5 bases at J; junction bases unmatched: 5. CDR3 length: 16 residues. CDR1 SGHTA and CDR2 FQGTGA come from the germline V gene. Regarding this clone: The antigen remains undetermined.

Profiled with immunoSEQ multiplex PCR; TCRdb holds only in-frame clones, not every one. The sample has tens of thousands of clones, around 70% seen once; the top ten hold 1% to 1.2%. The specimen was CD4+ T cells from blood buffy coats. The rearrangement uses TRBV7-3 and TRBJ2-1; TRBD2 agrees at 15 bases. The receptor was derived from a human donor in good health. The CDR3 loop reads CASRRTSGRADNEQFF. The CDR3 nucleotides read TGTGCCAGCAGAAGGACTAGCGGGAGGGCGGACAATGAGCAGTTCTTC.